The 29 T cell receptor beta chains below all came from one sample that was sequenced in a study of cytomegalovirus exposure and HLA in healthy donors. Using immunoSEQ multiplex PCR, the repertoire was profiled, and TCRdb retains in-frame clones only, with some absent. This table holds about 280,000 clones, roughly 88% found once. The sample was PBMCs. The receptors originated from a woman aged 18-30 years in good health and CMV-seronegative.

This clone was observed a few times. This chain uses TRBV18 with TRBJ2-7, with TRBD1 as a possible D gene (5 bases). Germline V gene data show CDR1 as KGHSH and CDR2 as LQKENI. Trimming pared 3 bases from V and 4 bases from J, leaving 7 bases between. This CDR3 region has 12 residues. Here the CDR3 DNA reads TGTGCCAGCTCACCGGACATTTACGAGCAGTACTTC. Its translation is CASSPDIYEQYF.

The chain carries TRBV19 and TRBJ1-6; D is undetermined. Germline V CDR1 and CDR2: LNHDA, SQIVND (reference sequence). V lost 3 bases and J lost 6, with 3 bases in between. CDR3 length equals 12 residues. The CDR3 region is CASSISNSPLHF. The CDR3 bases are TGTGCCAGTAGTATCAGTAATTCACCCCTCCACTTT.

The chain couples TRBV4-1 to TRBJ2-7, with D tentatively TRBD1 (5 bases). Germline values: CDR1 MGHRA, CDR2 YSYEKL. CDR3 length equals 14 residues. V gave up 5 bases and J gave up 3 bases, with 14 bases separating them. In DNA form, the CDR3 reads TGCGCCAGCAGCGGTTCAGGGTTCGGCTACGAGCAGTACTTC. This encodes CASSGSGFGYEQYF.

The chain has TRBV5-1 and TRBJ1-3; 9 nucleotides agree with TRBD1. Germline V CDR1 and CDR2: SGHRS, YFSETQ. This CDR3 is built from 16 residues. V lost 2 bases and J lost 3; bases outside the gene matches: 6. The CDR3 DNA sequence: TGCGCCAGCAGCTTCGGTACAGGGGGCGGTGGAAACACCATATATTTT. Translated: CASSFGTGGGGNTIYF.

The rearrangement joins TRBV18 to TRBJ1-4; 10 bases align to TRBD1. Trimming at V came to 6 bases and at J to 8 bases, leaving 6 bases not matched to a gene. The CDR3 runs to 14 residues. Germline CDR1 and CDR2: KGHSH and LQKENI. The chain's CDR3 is CASSRQGAGEKLFF. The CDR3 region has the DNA TGTGCCAGCTCCCGACAGGGGGCTGGAGAAAAACTGTTTTTT.

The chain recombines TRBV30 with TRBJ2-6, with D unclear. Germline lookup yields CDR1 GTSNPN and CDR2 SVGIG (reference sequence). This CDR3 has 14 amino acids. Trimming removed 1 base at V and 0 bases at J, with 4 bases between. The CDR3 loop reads CAWSELSGANVLTF. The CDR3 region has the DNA TGTGCCTGGAGTGAGCTCTCTGGGGCCAACGTCCTGACTTTC.

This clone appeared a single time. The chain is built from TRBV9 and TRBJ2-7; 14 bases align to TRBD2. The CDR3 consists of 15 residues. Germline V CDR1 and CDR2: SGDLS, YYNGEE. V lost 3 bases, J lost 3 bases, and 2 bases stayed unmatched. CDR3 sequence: CASSEGLAGDYEQYF. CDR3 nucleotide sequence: TGTGCCAGCAGCGAGGGACTAGCGGGAGACTACGAGCAGTACTTC. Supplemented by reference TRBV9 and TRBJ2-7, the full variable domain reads DSGVTQTPKHLITATGQRVTLRCSPRSGDLSVYWYQQSLDQGLQFLIQYYNGEERAKGNILERFSAQQFPDLHSELNLSSLELGDSALYFCASSEGLAGDYEQYFGPGTRLTVT.

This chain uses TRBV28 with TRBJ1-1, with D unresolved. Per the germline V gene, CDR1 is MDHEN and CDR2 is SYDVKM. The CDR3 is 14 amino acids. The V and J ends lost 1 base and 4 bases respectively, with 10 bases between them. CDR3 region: CASSLSGGSTEAFF. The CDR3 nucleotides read TGTGCCAGCAGTTTATCGGGAGGTTCCACTGAAGCTTTCTTT.

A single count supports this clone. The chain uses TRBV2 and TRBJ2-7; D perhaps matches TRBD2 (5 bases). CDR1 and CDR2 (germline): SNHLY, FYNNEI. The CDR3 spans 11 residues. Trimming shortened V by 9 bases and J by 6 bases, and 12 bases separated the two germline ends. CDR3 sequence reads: CASVTRGEQYF. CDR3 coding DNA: TGTGCCAGTGTTACTAGAGGCGAGCAGTACTTC. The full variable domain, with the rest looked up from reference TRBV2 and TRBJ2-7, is EPEVTQTPSHQVTQMGQEVILRCVPISNHLYFYWYRQILGQKVEFLVSFYNNEISEKSEIFDDQFSVERPDGSNFTLKIRSTKLEDSAMYFCASVTRGEQYFGPGTRLTVT.

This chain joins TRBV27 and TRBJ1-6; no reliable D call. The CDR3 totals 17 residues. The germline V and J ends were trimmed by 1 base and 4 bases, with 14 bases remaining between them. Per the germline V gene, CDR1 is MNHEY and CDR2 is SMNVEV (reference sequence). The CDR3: CASSLYFPGEYNSPLHF. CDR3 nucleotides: TGTGCCAGCAGTTTATATTTCCCCGGGGAATATAATTCACCCCTCCACTTT.

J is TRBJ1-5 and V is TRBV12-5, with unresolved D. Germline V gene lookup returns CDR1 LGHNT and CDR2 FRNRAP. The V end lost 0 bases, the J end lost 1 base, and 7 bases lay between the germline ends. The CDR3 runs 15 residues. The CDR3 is CASGLVGGSNQPQHF. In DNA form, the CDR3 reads TGTGCTAGTGGTTTGGTGGGAGGGAGCAATCAGCCCCAGCATTTT.

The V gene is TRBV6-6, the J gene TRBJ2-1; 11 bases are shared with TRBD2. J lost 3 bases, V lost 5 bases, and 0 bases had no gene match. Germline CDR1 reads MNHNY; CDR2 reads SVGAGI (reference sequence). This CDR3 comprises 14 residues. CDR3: CASSLAGGYNEQFF. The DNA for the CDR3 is TGTGCCAGCAGTCTAGCGGGAGGCTACAATGAGCAGTTCTTC.

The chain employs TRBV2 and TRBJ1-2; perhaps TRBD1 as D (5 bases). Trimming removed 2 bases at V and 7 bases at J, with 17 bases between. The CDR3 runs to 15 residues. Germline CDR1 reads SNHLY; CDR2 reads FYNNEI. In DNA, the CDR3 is TGTGCCAGCAGTGAACGTGCAGGGAGGTTCTTTGGCTACACCTTC. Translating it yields CASSERAGRFFGYTF.

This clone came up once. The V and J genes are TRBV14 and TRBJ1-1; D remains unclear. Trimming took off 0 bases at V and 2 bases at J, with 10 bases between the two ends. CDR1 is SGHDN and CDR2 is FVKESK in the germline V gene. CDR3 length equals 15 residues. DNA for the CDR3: TGTGCCAGCAGCCAAGAAAACAGAGCTAACACTGAAGCTTTCTTT. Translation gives CASSQENRANTEAFF.

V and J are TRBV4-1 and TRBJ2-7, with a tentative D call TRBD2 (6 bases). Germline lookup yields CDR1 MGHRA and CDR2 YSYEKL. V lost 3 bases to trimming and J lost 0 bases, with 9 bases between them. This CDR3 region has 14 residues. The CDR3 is CASSQPTSSYEQYF. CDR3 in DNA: TGCGCCAGCAGCCAGCCGACTAGCTCCTACGAGCAGTACTTC.

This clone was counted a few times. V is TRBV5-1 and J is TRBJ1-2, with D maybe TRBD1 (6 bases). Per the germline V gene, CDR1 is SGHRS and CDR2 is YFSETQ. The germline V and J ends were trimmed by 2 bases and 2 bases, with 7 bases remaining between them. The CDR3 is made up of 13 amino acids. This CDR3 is CASSFGTNYGYTF. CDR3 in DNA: TGCGCCAGCAGCTTCGGGACAAACTATGGCTACACCTTC.

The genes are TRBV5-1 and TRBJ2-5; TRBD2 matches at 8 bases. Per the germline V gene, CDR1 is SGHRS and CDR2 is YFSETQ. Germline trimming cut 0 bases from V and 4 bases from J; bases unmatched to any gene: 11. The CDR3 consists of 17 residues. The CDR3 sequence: CASSLVLAGYDLETQYF. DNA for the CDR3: TGCGCCAGCAGCTTGGTTTTAGCGGGATATGATTTAGAGACCCAGTACTTC.

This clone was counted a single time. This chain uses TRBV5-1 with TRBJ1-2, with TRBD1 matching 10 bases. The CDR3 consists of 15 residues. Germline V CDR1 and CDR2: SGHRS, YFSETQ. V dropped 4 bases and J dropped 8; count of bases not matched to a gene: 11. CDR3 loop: CASSPETGGWRGYTF. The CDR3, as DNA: TGCGCCAGCAGCCCCGAGACAGGGGGCTGGAGGGGCTACACCTTC.

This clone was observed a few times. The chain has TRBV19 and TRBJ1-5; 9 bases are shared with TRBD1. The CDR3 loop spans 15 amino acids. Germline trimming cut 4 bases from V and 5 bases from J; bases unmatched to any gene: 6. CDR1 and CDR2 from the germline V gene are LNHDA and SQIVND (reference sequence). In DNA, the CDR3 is TGTGCCAGTAGTACCGAGGACAGGGGATATCAGCCCCAGCATTTT. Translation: CASSTEDRGYQPQHF.

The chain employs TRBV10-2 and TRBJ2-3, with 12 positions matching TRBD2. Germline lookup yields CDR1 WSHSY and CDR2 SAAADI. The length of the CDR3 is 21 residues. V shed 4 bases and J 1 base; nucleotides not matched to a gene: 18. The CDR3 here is CASSALAGGLSKQAGTDTQYF. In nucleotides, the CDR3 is TGCGCCAGCAGTGCGCTAGCGGGAGGGCTATCAAAGCAAGCAGGCACAGATACGCAGTATTTT.

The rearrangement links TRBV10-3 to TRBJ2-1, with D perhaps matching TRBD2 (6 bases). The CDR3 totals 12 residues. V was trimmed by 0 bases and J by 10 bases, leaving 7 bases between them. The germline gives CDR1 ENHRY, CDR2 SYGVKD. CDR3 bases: TGTGCCATCAGTGAGTCCCTAGCGGAGCAGTTCTTC. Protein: CAISESLAEQFF.

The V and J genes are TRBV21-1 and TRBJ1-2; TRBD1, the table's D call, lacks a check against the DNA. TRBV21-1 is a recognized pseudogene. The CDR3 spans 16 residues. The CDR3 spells CASISGGQDSNYGYTF. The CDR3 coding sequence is TGTGCCAGCATCTCCGGGGGACAGGATTCTAACTATGGCTACACCTTC.

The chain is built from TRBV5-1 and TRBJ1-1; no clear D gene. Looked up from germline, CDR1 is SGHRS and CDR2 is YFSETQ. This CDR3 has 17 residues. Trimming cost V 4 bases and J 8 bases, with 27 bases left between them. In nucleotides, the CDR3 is TGCGCCAGCAGCAGCGGGAGTGACATAGTGTTTGGCACCGAAGCTTTCTTT. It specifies CASSSGSDIVFGTEAFF.

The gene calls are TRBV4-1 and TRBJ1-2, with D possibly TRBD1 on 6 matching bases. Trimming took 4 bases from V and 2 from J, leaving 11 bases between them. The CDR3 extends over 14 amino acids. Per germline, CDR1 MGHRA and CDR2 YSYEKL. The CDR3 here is CASSRGQINYGYTF. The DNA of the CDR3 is TGCGCCAGCAGCCGAGGACAGATCAACTATGGCTACACCTTC.

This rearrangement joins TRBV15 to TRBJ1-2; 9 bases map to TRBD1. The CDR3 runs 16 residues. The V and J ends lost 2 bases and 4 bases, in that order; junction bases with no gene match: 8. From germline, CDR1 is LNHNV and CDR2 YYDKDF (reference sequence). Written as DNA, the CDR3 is TGTGCCACCAGCAGACTCGGACAGGGGCTTCCCTATGGCTACACCTTC. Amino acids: CATSRLGQGLPYGYTF.

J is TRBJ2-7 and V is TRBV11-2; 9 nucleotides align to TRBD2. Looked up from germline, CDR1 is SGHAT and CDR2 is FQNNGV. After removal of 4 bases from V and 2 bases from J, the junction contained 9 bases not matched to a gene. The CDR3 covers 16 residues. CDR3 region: CASSSPPSGMAYEQYF. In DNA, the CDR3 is TGTGCCAGCAGCTCACCTCCTAGCGGGATGGCCTACGAGCAGTACTTC.

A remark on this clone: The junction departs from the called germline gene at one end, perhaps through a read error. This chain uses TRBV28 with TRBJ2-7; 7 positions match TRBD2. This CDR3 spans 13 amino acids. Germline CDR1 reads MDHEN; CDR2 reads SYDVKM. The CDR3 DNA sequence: TGTGCCAGCACCCGCGGGAGCTCCAACGAGCAGTACTTC. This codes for CASTRGSSNEQYF.

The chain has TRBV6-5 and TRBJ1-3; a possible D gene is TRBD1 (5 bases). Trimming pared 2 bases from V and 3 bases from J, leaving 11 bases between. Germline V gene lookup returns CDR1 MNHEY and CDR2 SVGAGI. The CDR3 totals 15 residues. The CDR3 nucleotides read TGTGCCAGCAGTTACACTCAGGGTAGTGGAAACACCATATATTTT. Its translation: CASSYTQGSGNTIYF.

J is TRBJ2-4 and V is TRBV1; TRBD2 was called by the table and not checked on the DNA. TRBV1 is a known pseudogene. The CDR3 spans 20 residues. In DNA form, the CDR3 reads TGCACCAGCAGCCAACGAGGAACTAGCGGGAGGGTCCTAGCCAAAAACATTCAGTACTTC. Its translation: CTSSQRGTSGRVLAKNIQYF.